The clone carrying this T cell receptor (beta chain) was counted many times. Its antigen is not identified. Under the authors' procedure: Sample-level TCR yields exhibited a median of about 91,000, with a range of about 23,224 to 690,600. TCRdb called the 5' RACE reads again in MiXCR, with one record for every CDR3 protein. These V and J calls rely on TCRdb rather than the paper's analysis. The table lists about 140,000 distinct CDR3 sequences, 4.1% of them singletons. Total RNA was isolated from unfractionated whole blood. The entry originates in a study of human T cells and chemical hapten exposure. Whole-study findings and limits: There was no change with DPC sensitization in TCRs above 1 in 1000 frequency.

This TCR was recovered from a female donor in good health.

CDR3 coding DNA: TGTGCCAGCAGCTTAGCGACAGGGGCCCTCTACTATGGCTACACCTTC. It specifies CASSLATGALYYGYTF. The chain links TRBV7-9 to TRBJ1-2; 8 nucleotides align to TRBD1. CDR1 and CDR2 from the germline V gene are SEHNR and FQNEAQ (reference sequence). With 0 bases clipped from V and 3 bases from J, the junction kept 6 bases outside the gene matches. CDR3 length equals 16 residues.